The TCR beta chain under discussion was sequenced for a study of blood T cell repertoires in COVID-19. Study as a whole: Sample material is recorded as cDNA or gDNA derived from T cells, B-cell-depleted T cells, or PBMCs.

Seattle-derived patients entered the study during active infection and were followed longitudinally. This CDR3 contains 15 residues. The V end was cut by 0 bases, the J end by 7 bases, with 12 bases between. Germline V lookup: CDR1 SEHNR, CDR2 FQNEAQ (reference sequence). In the original processing: Quantification of nucleated cells was approximated via reference gene primer amplification. Sequencing was performed with immunoSEQ multiplex PCR; in TCRdb, only in-frame clones are kept and a portion is missing. The DNA gave D and trimming, while V, J and clone size come from that table. The table includes roughly 230,000 clones, around 90% detected once.

V is TRBV7-9 and J is TRBJ1-4, with unresolved D. This sequence originates from a woman aged 60 to 75 with COVID-19, enrolled during active disease. The sequencing input was peripheral blood. CDR3 region: CASSLATGFSEKLFF. The CDR3 DNA reads TGTGCCAGCAGCTTAGCGACGGGTTTTTCTGAAAAACTGTTTTTT.